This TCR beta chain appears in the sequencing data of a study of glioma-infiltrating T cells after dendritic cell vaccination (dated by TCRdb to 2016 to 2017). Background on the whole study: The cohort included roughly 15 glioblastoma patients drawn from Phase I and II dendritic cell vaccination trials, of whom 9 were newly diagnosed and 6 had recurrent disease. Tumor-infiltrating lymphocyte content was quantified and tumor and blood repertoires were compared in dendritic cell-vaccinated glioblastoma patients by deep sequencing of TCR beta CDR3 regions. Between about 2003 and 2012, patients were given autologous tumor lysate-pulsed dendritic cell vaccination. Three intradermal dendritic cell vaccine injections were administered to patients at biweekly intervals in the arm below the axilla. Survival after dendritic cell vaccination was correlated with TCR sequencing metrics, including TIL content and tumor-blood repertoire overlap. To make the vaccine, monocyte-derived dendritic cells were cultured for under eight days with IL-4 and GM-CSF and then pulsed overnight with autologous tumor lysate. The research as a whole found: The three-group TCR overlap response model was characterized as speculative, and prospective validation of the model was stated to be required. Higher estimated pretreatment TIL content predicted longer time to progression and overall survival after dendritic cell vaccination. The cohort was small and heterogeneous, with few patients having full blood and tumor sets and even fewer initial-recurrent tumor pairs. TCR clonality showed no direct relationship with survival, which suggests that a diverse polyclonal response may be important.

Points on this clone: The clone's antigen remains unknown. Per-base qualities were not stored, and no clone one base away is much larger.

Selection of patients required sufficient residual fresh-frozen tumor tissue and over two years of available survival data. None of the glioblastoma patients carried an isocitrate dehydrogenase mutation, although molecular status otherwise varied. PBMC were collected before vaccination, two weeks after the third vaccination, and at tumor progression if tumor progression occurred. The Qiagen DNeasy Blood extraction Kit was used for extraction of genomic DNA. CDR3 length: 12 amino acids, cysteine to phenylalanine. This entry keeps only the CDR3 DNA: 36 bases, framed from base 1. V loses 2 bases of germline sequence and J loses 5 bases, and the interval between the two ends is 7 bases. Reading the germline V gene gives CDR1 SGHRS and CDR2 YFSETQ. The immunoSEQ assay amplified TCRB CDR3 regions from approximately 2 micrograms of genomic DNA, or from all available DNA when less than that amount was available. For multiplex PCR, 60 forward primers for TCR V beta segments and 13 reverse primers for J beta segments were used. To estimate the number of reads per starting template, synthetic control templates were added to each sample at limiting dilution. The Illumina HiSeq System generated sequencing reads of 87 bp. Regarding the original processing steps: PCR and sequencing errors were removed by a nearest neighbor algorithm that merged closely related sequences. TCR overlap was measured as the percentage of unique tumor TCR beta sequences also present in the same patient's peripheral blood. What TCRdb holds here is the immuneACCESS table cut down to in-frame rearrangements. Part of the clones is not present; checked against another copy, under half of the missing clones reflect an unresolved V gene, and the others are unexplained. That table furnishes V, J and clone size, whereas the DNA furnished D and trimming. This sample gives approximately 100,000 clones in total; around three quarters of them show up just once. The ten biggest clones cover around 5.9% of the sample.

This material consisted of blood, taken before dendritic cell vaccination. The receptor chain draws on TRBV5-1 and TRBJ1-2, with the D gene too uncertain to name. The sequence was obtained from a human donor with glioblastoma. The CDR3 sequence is CASSFDTYGYTF. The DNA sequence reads TGCGCCAGCAGCTTCGACACGTATGGCTACACCTTC. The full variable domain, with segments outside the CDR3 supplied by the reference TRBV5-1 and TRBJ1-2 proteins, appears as KAGVTQTPRYLIKTRGQQVTLSCSPISGHRSVSWYQQTPGQGLQFLFEYFSETQRNKGNFPGRFSGRQFSNSRSEMNVSTLELGDSALYLCASSFDTYGYTFGSGTRLTVV.